The 14 T cell receptor beta chains reported below all come from one sample, sequenced in a study of blood T cell repertoires in COVID-19. The repertoire was sequenced with immunoSEQ multiplex PCR; TCRdb's copy has only in-frame clones and lacks some. The profile shows about 60,000 clones, 82% of them singletons. Sequencing was carried out using peripheral blood. All receptors come from a woman older than 75 with acute or convalescent COVID-19.

The gene calls are TRBV27 and TRBJ1-6, with a weak D call TRBD1 (6 bases). V was shortened by 10 bases and J by 7 bases, with 20 bases between the two germline ends. The CDR3 has 15 amino acids. Germline assignment: CDR1 MNHEY and CDR2 SMNVEV (reference sequence). This CDR3 is CATSRAGAGNSPLHF. The CDR3 region has the DNA TGTGCCACCTCCCGTGCGGGGGCTGGGAATTCACCCCTCCACTTT.

This clone came up a few times. This chain links TRBV5-7 with TRBJ1-2, with D unresolved. TRBV5-7 is an ORF; its function is uncertain. This CDR3 is 16 amino acids long. The V gene lost 0 bases and the J gene lost 4 bases, with 16 bases spanning the gap. The CDR3 spells CASSLGWVAYAYGYTF. The CDR3, as DNA: TGTGCCAGCAGCTTGGGGTGGGTAGCCTACGCCTATGGCTACACCTTC.

The chain has TRBV28 and TRBJ2-2, with 7 nucleotides matching TRBD2. V was pared by 6 bases and J by 5 bases, with 6 bases of the junction left unmatched. Germline V CDR1 and CDR2: MDHEN, SYDVKM. The CDR3 extends over 14 amino acids. CDR3 protein: CASRPSGETGELFF. The CDR3 bases are TGTGCCAGCAGACCTAGCGGCGAAACCGGGGAGCTGTTTTTT.

The chain links TRBV6-5 to TRBJ2-6, with D possibly being TRBD2 (6 bases). This CDR3 spans 15 amino acids. The germline CDR1 and CDR2 sequences are MNHEY and SVGAGI. Deletions cut 6 bases from V and 2 bases from J, with 11 bases between. CDR3 nucleotides: TGTGCCAGCAGAGGAGGGGTCGCTGGGGCCAACGTCCTGACTTTC. Residues: CASRGGVAGANVLTF.

About this clone itself: The sample holds other DNA sequences that translate to the same CDR3. J is TRBJ2-3 and V is TRBV30; D might be TRBD2 (6 bases). Germline V gene lookup returns CDR1 GTSNPN and CDR2 SVGIG (reference sequence). The CDR3 consists of 15 residues. V lost 3 bases and J lost 5, with 18 bases in between. CDR3 sequence: CAWSRGRLGGDTQYF. CDR3 DNA sequence: TGTGCCTGGAGCCGTGGACGCCTGGGGGGAGATACGCAGTATTTT.

CDR3 amino acids: CASSRLGTGNTGELFF. CDR3 bases: TGTGCCAGCAGCCGGCTGGGGACAGGGAACACCGGGGAGCTGTTTTTT. The V gene is TRBV7-2, the J gene TRBJ2-2; 8 nucleotides align to TRBD1. From germline, CDR1 is SGHTA and CDR2 FQGNSA. After removal of 5 bases from V and 1 base from J, the junction contained 6 bases not matched to a gene. The CDR3 consists of 16 residues. The variable domain in full, completed from reference TRBV7-2 and TRBJ2-2, reads GAGVSQSPSNKVTEKGKDVELRCDPISGHTALYWYRQSLGQGLEFLIYFQGNSAPDKSGLPSDRFSAERTGGSVSTLTIQRTQQEDSAVYLCASSRLGTGNTGELFFGEGSRLTVL.

The chain joins TRBV21-1 to TRBJ2-7; TRBD2 was called by the table and not checked on the DNA. TRBV21-1 is recorded as a pseudogene. The CDR3 consists of 14 residues. The CDR3 coding sequence is TGTGCCAGCAGCCAGAAGGCTTGTGGGGGGGAGCAGTACTTC. Protein: CASSQKACGGEQYF.

The chain joins TRBV27 to TRBJ1-6; TRBD1 aligns across 9 bases. CDR3 length: 14 amino acids. Germline values: CDR1 MNHEY, CDR2 SMNVEV (reference sequence). The V and J ends lost 6 bases and 9 bases, in that order; junction bases with no gene match: 6. DNA of the CDR3: TGTGCCAGCAGCCTCGACAGGGGGGTTTCACCCCTCCACTTT. It encodes CASSLDRGVSPLHF.

The J gene is TRBJ2-1, the V gene TRBV29-1, with 13 bases that match TRBD2. V was clipped by 4 bases and J by 4 bases; unmatched bases: 4. CDR3 length: 15 amino acids. CDR1 is SQVTM, CDR2 ANQGSEA, per germline. CDR3: CSVGLAGGLYNEQFF. The CDR3 DNA reads as TGCAGCGTTGGACTAGCGGGGGGTTTATACAATGAGCAGTTCTTC.

The chain carries TRBV6-5 and TRBJ2-2; the D gene is possibly TRBD2 (6 bases). The CDR3 is made up of 15 amino acids. Germline V CDR1 and CDR2: MNHEY, SVGAGI. The V gene lost 6 bases and the J gene lost 4 bases, with 15 bases spanning the gap. The CDR3 is CASRAEGRGTGELFF. The DNA for the CDR3 is TGTGCCAGCAGGGCGGAGGGCCGCGGCACCGGGGAGCTGTTTTTT.

This chain joins TRBV29-1 and TRBJ2-5; 7 nucleotides match TRBD2. V was pared by 0 bases and J by 7 bases, with 5 bases of the junction left unmatched. The CDR3 has 13 residues. Per the germline V gene, CDR1 is SQVTM and CDR2 is ANQGSEA. The CDR3 DNA follows: TGCAGCGTTGAAGATTGGGGGGAGGGGACCCAGTACTTC. Its translation is CSVEDWGEGTQYF.

V and J are TRBV2 and TRBJ1-2, with D tentatively TRBD1 (6 bases). The CDR3 is made up of 12 amino acids. The germline CDR1 and CDR2 sequences are SNHLY and FYNNEI. V was clipped by 4 bases and J by 4 bases, with 7 bases between them. The CDR3 reads CASSGGGYGYTF. The DNA for the CDR3 is TGTGCCAGCAGTGGAGGGGGCTATGGCTACACCTTC. The whole variable domain, remainder taken from reference TRBV2 and TRBJ1-2, is EPEVTQTPSHQVTQMGQEVILRCVPISNHLYFYWYRQILGQKVEFLVSFYNNEISEKSEIFDDQFSVERPDGSNFTLKIRSTKLEDSAMYFCASSGGGYGYTFGSGTRLTVV.

This clone has a single count. The J gene is TRBJ1-3, the V gene TRBV28; TRBD1 matches at 7 bases. Looked up from germline, CDR1 is MDHEN and CDR2 is SYDVKM. The length of the CDR3 is 15 residues. The ends lost 6 bases at V and 2 bases at J; junction bases unmatched: 7. In nucleotides, the CDR3 is TGTGCCAGCAGCCCCACAGGGGACCCTGGAAACACCATATATTTT. Its protein is CASSPTGDPGNTIYF. The full variable domain, rest sourced from reference TRBV28 and TRBJ1-3, is DVKVTQSSRYLVKRTGEKVFLECVQDMDHENMFWYRQDPGLGLRLIYFSYDVKMKEKGDIPEGYSVSREKKERFSLILESASTNQTSMYLCASSPTGDPGNTIYFGEGSWLTVV.

The chain has TRBV7-2 and TRBJ2-5; 15 bases align to TRBD2. The CDR3 has 16 residues. From germline, CDR1 is SGHTA and CDR2 FQGNSA. Losses at the gene ends were 5 bases for V and 5 bases for J; bases not matched to a gene: 6. The CDR3 region has the DNA TGTGCCAGCAGCCTCGAGGGGACTAGCGGGGGGGAGACCCAGTACTTC. As protein: CASSLEGTSGGETQYF.